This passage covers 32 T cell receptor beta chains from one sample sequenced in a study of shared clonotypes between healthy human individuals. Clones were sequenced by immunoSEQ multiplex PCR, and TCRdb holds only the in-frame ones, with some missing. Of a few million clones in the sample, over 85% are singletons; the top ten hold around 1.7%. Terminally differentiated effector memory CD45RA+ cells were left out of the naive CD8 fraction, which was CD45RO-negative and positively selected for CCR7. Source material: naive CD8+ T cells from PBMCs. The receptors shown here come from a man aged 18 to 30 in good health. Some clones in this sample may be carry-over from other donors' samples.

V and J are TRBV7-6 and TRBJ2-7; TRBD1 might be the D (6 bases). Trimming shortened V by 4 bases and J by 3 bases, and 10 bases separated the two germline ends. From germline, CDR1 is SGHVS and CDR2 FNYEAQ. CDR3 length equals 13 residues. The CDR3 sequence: CASSWGRGYEQYF. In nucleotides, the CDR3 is TGTGCCAGCAGCTGGGGCAGGGGCTACGAGCAGTACTTC.

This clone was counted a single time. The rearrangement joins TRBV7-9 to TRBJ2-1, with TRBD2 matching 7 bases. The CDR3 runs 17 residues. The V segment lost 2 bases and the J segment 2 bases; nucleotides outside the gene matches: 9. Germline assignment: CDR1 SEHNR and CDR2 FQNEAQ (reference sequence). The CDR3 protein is CASSLPTLAETYNEQFF. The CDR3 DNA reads TGTGCCAGCAGCTTACCCACGCTAGCGGAGACCTACAATGAGCAGTTCTTC. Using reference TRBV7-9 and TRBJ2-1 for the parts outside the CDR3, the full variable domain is DTGVSQNPRHKITKRGQNVTFRCDPISEHNRLYWYRQTLGQGPEFLTYFQNEAQLEKSRLLSDRFSAERPKGSFSTLEIQRTEQGDSAMYLCASSLPTLAETYNEQFFGPGTRLTVL.

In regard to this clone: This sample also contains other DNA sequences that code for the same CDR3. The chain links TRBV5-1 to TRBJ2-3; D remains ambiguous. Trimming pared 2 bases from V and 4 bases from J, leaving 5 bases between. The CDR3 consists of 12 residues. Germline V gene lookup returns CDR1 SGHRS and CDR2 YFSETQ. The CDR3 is CASSFGADTQYF. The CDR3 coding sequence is TGCGCCAGCAGCTTTGGGGCAGATACGCAGTATTTT.

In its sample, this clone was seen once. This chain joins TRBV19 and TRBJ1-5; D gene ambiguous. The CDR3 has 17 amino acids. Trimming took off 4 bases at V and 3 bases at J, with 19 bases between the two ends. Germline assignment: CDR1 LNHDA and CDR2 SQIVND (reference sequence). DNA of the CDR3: TGTGCCAGTAGTAACCCCATTGAGGGAGGCCTCAATCAGCCCCAGCATTTT. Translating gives CASSNPIEGGLNQPQHF.

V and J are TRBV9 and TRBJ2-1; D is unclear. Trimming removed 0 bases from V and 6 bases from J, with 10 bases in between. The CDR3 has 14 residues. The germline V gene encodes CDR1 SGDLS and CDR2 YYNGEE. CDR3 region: CASSVEGPSNEQFF. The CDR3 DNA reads TGTGCCAGCAGCGTAGAAGGTCCCAGCAATGAGCAGTTCTTC.

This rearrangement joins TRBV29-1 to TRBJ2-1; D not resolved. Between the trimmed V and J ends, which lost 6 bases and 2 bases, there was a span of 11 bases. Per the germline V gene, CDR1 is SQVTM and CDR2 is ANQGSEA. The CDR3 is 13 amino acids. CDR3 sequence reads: CSVIQRTYNEQFF. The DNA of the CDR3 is TGCAGCGTCATCCAGCGTACCTACAATGAGCAGTTCTTC.

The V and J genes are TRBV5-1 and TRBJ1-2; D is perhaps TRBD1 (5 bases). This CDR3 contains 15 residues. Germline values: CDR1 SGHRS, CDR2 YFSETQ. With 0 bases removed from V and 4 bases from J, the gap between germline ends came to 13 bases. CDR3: CASSLGILGAYGYTF. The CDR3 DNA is TGCGCCAGCAGCTTGGGGATACTTGGGGCCTATGGCTACACCTTC. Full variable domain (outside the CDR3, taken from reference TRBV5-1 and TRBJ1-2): KAGVTQTPRYLIKTRGQQVTLSCSPISGHRSVSWYQQTPGQGLQFLFEYFSETQRNKGNFPGRFSGRQFSNSRSEMNVSTLELGDSALYLCASSLGILGAYGYTFGSGTRLTVV.

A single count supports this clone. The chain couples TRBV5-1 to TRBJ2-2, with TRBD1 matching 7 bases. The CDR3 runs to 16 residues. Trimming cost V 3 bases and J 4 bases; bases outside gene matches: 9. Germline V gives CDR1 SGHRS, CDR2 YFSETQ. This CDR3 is CASSSGQGVVTGELFF. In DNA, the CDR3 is TGCGCCAGCAGCTCGGGTCAGGGGGTCGTCACCGGGGAGCTGTTTTTT.

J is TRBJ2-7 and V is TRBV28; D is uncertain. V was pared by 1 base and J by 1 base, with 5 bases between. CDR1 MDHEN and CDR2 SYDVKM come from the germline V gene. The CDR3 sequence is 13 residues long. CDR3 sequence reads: CASSLSLSYEQYF. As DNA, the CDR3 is TGTGCCAGCAGTTTATCACTATCCTACGAGCAGTACTTC.

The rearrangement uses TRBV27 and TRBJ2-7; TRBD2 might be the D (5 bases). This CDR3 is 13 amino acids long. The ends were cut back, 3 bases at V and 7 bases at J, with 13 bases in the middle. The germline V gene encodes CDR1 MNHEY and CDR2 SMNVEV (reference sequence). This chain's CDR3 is CASSLSLIAEQYF. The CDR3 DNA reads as TGTGCCAGCAGTTTGTCCCTCATAGCGGAGCAGTACTTC.

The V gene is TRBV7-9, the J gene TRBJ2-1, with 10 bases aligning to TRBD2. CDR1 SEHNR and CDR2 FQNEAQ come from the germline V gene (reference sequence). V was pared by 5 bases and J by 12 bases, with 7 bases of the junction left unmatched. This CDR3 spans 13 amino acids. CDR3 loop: CASSAPGLARQFF. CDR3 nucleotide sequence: TGTGCCAGCAGCGCGCCGGGACTAGCGAGGCAGTTCTTC.

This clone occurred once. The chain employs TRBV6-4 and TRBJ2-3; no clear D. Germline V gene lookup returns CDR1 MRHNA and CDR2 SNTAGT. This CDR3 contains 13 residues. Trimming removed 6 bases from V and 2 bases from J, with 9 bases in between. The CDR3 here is CASRDDHTDTQYF. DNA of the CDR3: TGTGCCAGCAGGGACGACCACACAGATACGCAGTATTTT.

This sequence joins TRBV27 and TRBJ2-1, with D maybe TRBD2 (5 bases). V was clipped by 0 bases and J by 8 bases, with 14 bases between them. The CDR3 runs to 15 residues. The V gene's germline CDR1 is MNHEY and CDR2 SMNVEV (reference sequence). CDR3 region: CASSLSTIGGDEQFF. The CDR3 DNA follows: TGTGCCAGCAGTTTATCGACTATAGGCGGAGATGAGCAGTTCTTC.

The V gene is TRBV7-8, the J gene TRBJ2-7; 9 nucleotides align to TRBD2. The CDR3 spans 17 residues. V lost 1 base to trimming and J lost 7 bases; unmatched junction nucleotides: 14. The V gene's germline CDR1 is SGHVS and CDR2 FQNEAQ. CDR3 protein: CASSLVYPSGIAGEQYF. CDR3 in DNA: TGTGCCAGCAGCTTAGTTTACCCTAGCGGGATCGCGGGGGAGCAGTACTTC.

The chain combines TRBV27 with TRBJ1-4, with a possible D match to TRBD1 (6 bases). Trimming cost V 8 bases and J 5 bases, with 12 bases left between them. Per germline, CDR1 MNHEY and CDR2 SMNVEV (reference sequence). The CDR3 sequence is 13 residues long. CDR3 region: CASRGGPNEKLFF. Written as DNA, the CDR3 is TGTGCCAGCCGGGGGGGCCCGAATGAAAAACTGTTTTTT.

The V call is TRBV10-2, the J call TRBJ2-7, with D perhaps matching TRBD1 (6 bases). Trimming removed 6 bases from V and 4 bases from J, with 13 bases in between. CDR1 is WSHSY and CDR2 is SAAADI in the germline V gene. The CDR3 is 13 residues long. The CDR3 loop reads CASRGDKGYEQYF. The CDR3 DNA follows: TGCGCCAGCAGGGGGGACAAAGGATACGAGCAGTACTTC.

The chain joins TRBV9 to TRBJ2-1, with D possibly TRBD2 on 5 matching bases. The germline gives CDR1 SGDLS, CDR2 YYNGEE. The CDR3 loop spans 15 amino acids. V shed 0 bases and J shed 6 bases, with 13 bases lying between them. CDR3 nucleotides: TGTGCCAGCAGCGTAGGAGGGAGTTCGAGCAATGAGCAGTTCTTC. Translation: CASSVGGSSSNEQFF.

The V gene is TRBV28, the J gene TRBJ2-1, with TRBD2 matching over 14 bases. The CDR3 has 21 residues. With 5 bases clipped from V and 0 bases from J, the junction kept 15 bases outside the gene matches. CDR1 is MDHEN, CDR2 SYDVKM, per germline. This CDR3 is CASSPGLAGVGQMSSYNEQFF. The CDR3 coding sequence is TGTGCCAGCAGTCCGGGACTAGCGGGAGTGGGACAGATGAGCTCCTACAATGAGCAGTTCTTC.

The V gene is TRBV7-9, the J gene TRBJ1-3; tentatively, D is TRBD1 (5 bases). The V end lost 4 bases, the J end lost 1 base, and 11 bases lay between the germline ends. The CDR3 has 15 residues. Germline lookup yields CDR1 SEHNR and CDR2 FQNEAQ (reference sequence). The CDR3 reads CASSSTVASGNTIYF. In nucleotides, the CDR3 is TGTGCCAGCAGCTCGACAGTAGCATCTGGAAACACCATATATTTT.

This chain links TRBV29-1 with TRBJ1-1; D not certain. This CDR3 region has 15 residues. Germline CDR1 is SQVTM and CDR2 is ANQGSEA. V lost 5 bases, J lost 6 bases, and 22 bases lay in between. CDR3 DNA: TGCAGCGTTTTCCTCCCTAATGCCCGGACCCCTGAAGCTTTCTTT. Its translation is CSVFLPNARTPEAFF.

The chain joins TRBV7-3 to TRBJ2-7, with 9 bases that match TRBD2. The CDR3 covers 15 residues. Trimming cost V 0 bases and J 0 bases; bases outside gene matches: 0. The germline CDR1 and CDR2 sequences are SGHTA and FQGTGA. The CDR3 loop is CASSLTSGSSYEQYF. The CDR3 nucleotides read TGTGCCAGCAGCTTAACTAGCGGGAGCTCCTACGAGCAGTACTTC.

The CDR3 sequence: CASSPLDTPSGANVLTF. The CDR3, as DNA: TGTGCCAGCTCACCATTGGACACTCCCTCTGGGGCCAACGTCCTGACTTTC. The rearrangement uses TRBV18 and TRBJ2-6; the D gene is possibly TRBD1 (5 bases). The CDR3 extends over 17 amino acids. Trimming cost V 2 bases and J 0 bases, with 11 bases left between them. Germline V gene data show CDR1 as KGHSH and CDR2 as LQKENI.

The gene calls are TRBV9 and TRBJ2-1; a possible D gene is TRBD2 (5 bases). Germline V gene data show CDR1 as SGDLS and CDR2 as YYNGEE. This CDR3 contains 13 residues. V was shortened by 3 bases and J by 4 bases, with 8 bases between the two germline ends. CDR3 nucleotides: TGTGCCAGCAGCGGCGAGGGTTACAATGAGCAGTTCTTC. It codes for CASSGEGYNEQFF. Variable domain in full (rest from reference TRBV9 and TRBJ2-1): DSGVTQTPKHLITATGQRVTLRCSPRSGDLSVYWYQQSLDQGLQFLIQYYNGEERAKGNILERFSAQQFPDLHSELNLSSLELGDSALYFCASSGEGYNEQFFGPGTRLTVL.

The CDR3 region is CASSQEPWGVAGFRETQYF. CDR3 DNA: TGTGCCAGCAGCCAAGAACCCTGGGGAGTAGCGGGATTTCGGGAGACCCAGTACTTC. The chain has TRBV4-2 and TRBJ2-5; 8 bases fit TRBD2. Germline CDR1 LGHNA, CDR2 YNFKEQ. V was clipped by 0 bases and J by 5 bases; unmatched bases: 17. CDR3 length: 19 residues.

CDR3 sequence (DNA): TGTGCCAGCAGCCCGGGACAGGGGCTCTCCTACGAGCAGTACTTC. Residues: CASSPGQGLSYEQYF. The gene calls are TRBV7-6 and TRBJ2-7, with TRBD1 matching 10 bases. This CDR3 is built from 15 residues. The germline CDR1 and CDR2 sequences are SGHVS and FNYEAQ. V trimming: 5 bases; J trimming: 0 bases; junction bases outside the gene matches: 4.

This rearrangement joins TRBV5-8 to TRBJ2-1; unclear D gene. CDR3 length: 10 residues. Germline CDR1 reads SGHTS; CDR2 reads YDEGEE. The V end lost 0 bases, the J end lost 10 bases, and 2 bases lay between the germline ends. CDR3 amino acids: CASSLAEQFF. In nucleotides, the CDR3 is TGTGCCAGCAGCTTGGCAGAGCAGTTCTTC.

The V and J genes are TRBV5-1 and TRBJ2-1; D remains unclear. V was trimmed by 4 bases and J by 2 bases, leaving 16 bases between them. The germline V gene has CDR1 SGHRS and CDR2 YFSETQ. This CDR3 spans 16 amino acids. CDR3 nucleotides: TGCGCCAGCAGCCTTACCAAGGGCGGAACCTACAATGAGCAGTTCTTC. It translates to CASSLTKGGTYNEQFF. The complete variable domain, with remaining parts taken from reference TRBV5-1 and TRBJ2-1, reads KAGVTQTPRYLIKTRGQQVTLSCSPISGHRSVSWYQQTPGQGLQFLFEYFSETQRNKGNFPGRFSGRQFSNSRSEMNVSTLELGDSALYLCASSLTKGGTYNEQFFGPGTRLTVL.

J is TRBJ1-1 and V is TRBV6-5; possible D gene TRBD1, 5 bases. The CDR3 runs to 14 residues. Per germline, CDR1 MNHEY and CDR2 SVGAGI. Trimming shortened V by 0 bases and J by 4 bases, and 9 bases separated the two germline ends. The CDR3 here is CASSYSHRSTEAFF. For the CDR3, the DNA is TGTGCCAGCAGTTACTCTCACAGGAGCACTGAAGCTTTCTTT.

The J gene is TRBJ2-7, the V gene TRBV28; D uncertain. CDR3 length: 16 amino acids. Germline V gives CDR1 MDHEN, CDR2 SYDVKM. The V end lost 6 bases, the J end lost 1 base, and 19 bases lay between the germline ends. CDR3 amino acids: CASSCPPPDTSYEQYF. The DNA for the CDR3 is TGTGCCAGCAGCTGCCCCCCCCCAGATACTTCCTACGAGCAGTACTTC. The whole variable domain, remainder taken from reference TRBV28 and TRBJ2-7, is DVKVTQSSRYLVKRTGEKVFLECVQDMDHENMFWYRQDPGLGLRLIYFSYDVKMKEKGDIPEGYSVSREKKERFSLILESASTNQTSMYLCASSCPPPDTSYEQYFGPGTRLTVT.

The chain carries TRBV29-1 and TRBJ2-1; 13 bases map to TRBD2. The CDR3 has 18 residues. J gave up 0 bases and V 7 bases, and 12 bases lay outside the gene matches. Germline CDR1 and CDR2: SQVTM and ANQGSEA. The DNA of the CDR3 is TGCAGCGCCTTAACGGGACTAGCGGGGATGAGCTCCTACAATGAGCAGTTCTTC. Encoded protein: CSALTGLAGMSSYNEQFF.

CDR3 sequence (DNA): TGTGCCAGCAGCCTAGGACAGGGGGTTAAAAATGAGCAGTTCTTC. It specifies CASSLGQGVKNEQFF. This chain links TRBV7-3 with TRBJ2-1; 10 bases are shared with TRBD1. With 5 bases clipped from V and 7 bases from J, the junction kept 8 bases outside the gene matches. Germline CDR1 SGHTA, CDR2 FQGTGA. The CDR3 loop spans 15 amino acids.

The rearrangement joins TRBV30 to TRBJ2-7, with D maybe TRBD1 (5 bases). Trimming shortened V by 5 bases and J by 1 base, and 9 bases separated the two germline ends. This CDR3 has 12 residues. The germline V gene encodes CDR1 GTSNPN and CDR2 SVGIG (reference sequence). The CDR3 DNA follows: TGTGCCTGGGGAGACAGATCCTACGAGCAGTACTTC. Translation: CAWGDRSYEQYF.